Here is one T cell receptor (beta chain) with its context. CDR3 length equals 14 residues. Germline values: CDR1 SGHTA, CDR2 FQGNSA. Deletions cut 4 bases from V and 1 base from J, with 11 bases between. This specimen belongs to a study of blood T cell repertoires in COVID-19. At the level of the study: The analysed material was cDNA or gDNA that came from T cells, B-cell-depleted T cells, or PBMCs.

Per the original data handling: Amplification of reference gene primers was used by the study to estimate nucleated cell counts. The repertoire was sequenced with immunoSEQ multiplex PCR; TCRdb's copy has only in-frame clones and lacks some. V, J and clone size are those of that table, while D and trimming were read from the DNA. The data hold more than 200,000 clones, with roughly 80% observed a single time. This clonotype was obtained from a man aged 80 or over with acute or convalescent COVID-19. The genes are TRBV7-2 and TRBJ2-7; the D gene is possibly TRBD2 (5 bases). The sequenced sample consisted of peripheral blood. The CDR3: CASSSRLNSYEQYF. CDR3 sequence (DNA): TGTGCCAGCAGCTCCCGACTAAATTCCTACGAGCAGTACTTC. The whole variable domain, remainder taken from reference TRBV7-2 and TRBJ2-7, is GAGVSQSPSNKVTEKGKDVELRCDPISGHTALYWYRQSLGQGLEFLIYFQGNSAPDKSGLPSDRFSAERTGGSVSTLTIQRTQQEDSAVYLCASSSRLNSYEQYFGPGTRLTVT.